Presented here are 18 T cell receptor beta chains from one specimen sequenced in a study of blood T cell repertoires in COVID-19. Here immunoSEQ multiplex PCR was the method, and the copy in TCRdb shows in-frame clones only, minus some. The sample holds 90,000 to 120,000 clones, about 93% seen once. Sequenced material: peripheral blood. The receptor set was obtained from a woman under 40 with acute or convalescent COVID-19.

The chain links TRBV9 to TRBJ2-5, with TRBD1 matching 11 bases. This CDR3 comprises 16 residues. CDR1 SGDLS and CDR2 YYNGEE come from the germline V gene. After removal of 2 bases from V and 7 bases from J, the junction contained 10 bases not matched to a gene. CDR3 coding DNA: TGTGCCAGCAGCGTTTTCTGGACAGGGGGCGCGGGGACCCAGTACTTC. Translation gives CASSVFWTGGAGTQYF.

The CDR3 DNA follows: TGCAGCGTTGAAGGAAATCCTTGGGGACTGACGAATAACTATGGCTACACCTTC. Protein: CSVEGNPWGLTNNYGYTF. The chain is built from TRBV29-1 and TRBJ1-2; a possible D gene is TRBD1 (5 bases). The V gene's germline CDR1 is SQVTM and CDR2 ANQGSEA. This CDR3 has 18 amino acids. Deletions cut 1 base from V and 1 base from J, with 22 bases between.

This clone appeared a single time. This chain uses TRBV5-8 with TRBJ1-1; D is possibly TRBD1 (6 bases). Looked up from germline, CDR1 is SGHTS and CDR2 is YDEGEE. The CDR3 covers 14 residues. Trimming shortened V by 5 bases and J by 1 base, and 12 bases separated the two germline ends. The CDR3 DNA follows: TGTGCCAGCAGGTCTAGACAGGCGAACACTGAAGCTTTCTTT. Its protein product is CASRSRQANTEAFF.

The chain carries TRBV5-1 and TRBJ2-3, with D unclear. The CDR3 totals 14 residues. The V gene lost 4 bases and the J gene lost 2 bases, with 11 bases spanning the gap. Germline V gene sequence: CDR1 SGHRS, CDR2 YFSETQ. CDR3 sequence: CASSHDTFTDTQYF. The CDR3 DNA follows: TGCGCCAGCAGCCACGACACCTTCACAGATACGCAGTATTTT.

This chain joins TRBV28 and TRBJ1-5; D unresolved. V lost 3 bases to trimming and J lost 0 bases, with 9 bases between them. The germline CDR1 and CDR2 sequences are MDHEN and SYDVKM. The CDR3 spans 15 residues. As DNA, the CDR3 is TGTGCCAGCAGTTTGAGAGGGTATAGCAATCAGCCCCAGCATTTT. This encodes CASSLRGYSNQPQHF.

This clone was seen more than once but under ten times. The V and J genes are TRBV4-1 and TRBJ1-6; D is perhaps TRBD1 (5 bases). From germline, CDR1 is MGHRA and CDR2 YSYEKL. The V gene lost 1 base and the J gene lost 7 bases, with 23 bases spanning the gap. This CDR3 is built from 19 residues. Here the CDR3 reads CASSQAHLKTGTRNSPLHF. The CDR3 DNA is TGCGCCAGCAGCCAAGCGCATTTAAAGACCGGGACTAGAAATTCACCCCTCCACTTT.

V and J are TRBV2 and TRBJ2-1; TRBD2 aligns across 9 bases. Germline assignment: CDR1 SNHLY and CDR2 FYNNEI. The CDR3 extends over 15 amino acids. Trimming took 1 base from V and 4 from J; bases not matched to a gene: 2. DNA for the CDR3: TGTGCCAGCAGTGAAGGTGCGGGGGGGTACAATGAGCAGTTCTTC. As protein: CASSEGAGGYNEQFF.

CDR3 sequence reads: CASGPGQGAGEQYF. The CDR3 region has the DNA TGTGCCAGTGGCCCGGGACAGGGGGCAGGAGAGCAGTACTTC. The rearrangement links TRBV19 to TRBJ2-7; 12 nucleotides line up with TRBD1. Losses at the gene ends were 8 bases for V and 7 bases for J; bases not matched to a gene: 9. The CDR3 totals 14 residues. Germline V gene data show CDR1 as LNHDA and CDR2 as SQIVND (reference sequence).

The chain is built from TRBV11-3 and TRBJ1-1; D is ambiguous. Germline V lookup: CDR1 SGHNT, CDR2 YENEEA. Trimming took off 5 bases at V and 6 bases at J, with 10 bases between the two ends. This CDR3 region has 12 residues. The CDR3 here is CASSRVAPEAFF. In nucleotides, the CDR3 is TGTGCCAGCAGCCGTGTGGCCCCTGAAGCTTTCTTT. Drawing the rest from reference TRBV11-3 and TRBJ1-1, the complete variable domain is EAGVVQSPRYKIIEKKQPVAFWCNPISGHNTLYWYLQNLGQGPELLIRYENEEAVDDSQLPKDRFSAERLKGVDSTLKIQPAELGDSAVYLCASSRVAPEAFFGQGTRLTVV.

The gene calls are TRBV7-6 and TRBJ2-7; 7 bases agree with TRBD1. Germline V lookup: CDR1 SGHVS, CDR2 FNYEAQ. With 1 base clipped from V and 1 base from J, the junction kept 4 bases outside the gene matches. The CDR3 runs 15 residues. The CDR3: CASSLGTGLSYEQYF. CDR3 bases: TGTGCCAGCAGCTTAGGGACAGGCCTATCCTACGAGCAGTACTTC.

The genes are TRBV3-1 (or the pseudogene TRBV3-2) and TRBJ1-2; D not resolved. This CDR3 has 14 residues. The V gene's germline CDR1 is LGHDT and CDR2 YNNKEL (reference sequence). The V end lost 0 bases, the J end lost 8 bases, and 13 bases lay between the germline ends. The CDR3 reads CASSQDSRVGGYTF. CDR3 coding DNA: TGTGCCAGCAGCCAAGATTCGAGGGTAGGAGGCTACACCTTC.

The V gene is TRBV2, the J gene TRBJ1-2; D is possibly TRBD1 (6 bases). The CDR3 sequence is 14 residues long. Germline CDR1 SNHLY, CDR2 FYNNEI. V lost 6 bases to trimming and J lost 7 bases, with 18 bases between them. The CDR3 is CASSPQGYVRGYTF. The CDR3 nucleotides are TGTGCCAGCAGCCCACAGGGTTACGTTCGTGGCTACACCTTC.

This clone was detected once. V is TRBV6-2 or TRBV6-3 and J is TRBJ1-5, with 7 bases matching TRBD1. This CDR3 is 17 amino acids long. The germline V gene has CDR1 MNHEY and CDR2 SVGEGT. The trim removed 4 bases at V and 2 bases at J, leaving 11 bases unmatched. CDR3 DNA sequence: TGTGCCAGCAGTTTTACAGGGGTGGTTCTCGGCAATCAGCCCCAGCATTTT. Translating gives CASSFTGVVLGNQPQHF.

This chain links TRBV4-1 with TRBJ2-7; 14 bases line up with TRBD2. V shed 3 bases, J shed 4 bases, and the junction held 8 bases outside the gene matches. There are 17 residues in the CDR3. Germline CDR1 and CDR2: MGHRA and YSYEKL. CDR3 coding DNA: TGCGCCAGCAGCCAGAGTGGGACTAGCGGGGGAAAATACGAGCAGTACTTC. Protein product: CASSQSGTSGGKYEQYF.

The V gene is TRBV11-2, the J gene TRBJ2-3; a possible D gene is TRBD2 (6 bases). Germline-derived CDR1 and CDR2 are SGHAT and FQNNGV. The CDR3 contains 14 residues. Deletions cut 0 bases from V and 7 bases from J, with 11 bases between. The CDR3 reads CASSLEEGPNTQYF. The CDR3 nucleotides are TGTGCCAGCAGCTTAGAGGAGGGCCCAAATACGCAGTATTTT.

The chain recombines TRBV28 with TRBJ1-1, with D uncertain. The CDR3 extends over 14 amino acids. Germline assignment: CDR1 MDHEN and CDR2 SYDVKM. With 3 bases removed from V and 1 base from J, the gap between germline ends came to 9 bases. The DNA of the CDR3 is TGTGCCAGCAGTTTGTGGAGACCGAACACTGAAGCTTTCTTT. This translates into CASSLWRPNTEAFF.

Here the CDR3 reads CASSLVAGVADTQYF. The CDR3 bases are TGCGCCAGCAGCTTGGTAGCGGGAGTAGCAGATACGCAGTATTTT. V and J are TRBV5-1 and TRBJ2-3, with 9 bases fitting TRBD2. V gave up 0 bases and J gave up 4 bases; unmatched junction bases: 3. Germline V gene sequence: CDR1 SGHRS, CDR2 YFSETQ. CDR3 length equals 15 residues. Full variable domain (missing parts from reference TRBV5-1 and TRBJ2-3): KAGVTQTPRYLIKTRGQQVTLSCSPISGHRSVSWYQQTPGQGLQFLFEYFSETQRNKGNFPGRFSGRQFSNSRSEMNVSTLELGDSALYLCASSLVAGVADTQYFGPGTRLTVL.

This rearrangement joins TRBV7-2 to TRBJ1-2, with TRBD1 matching over 7 bases. Germline V CDR1 and CDR2: SGHTA, FQGNSA. The V segment lost 2 bases and the J segment 5 bases; nucleotides outside the gene matches: 11. The CDR3 covers 16 residues. CDR3 residues: CASSLRAPGGEYGYTF. Written as DNA, the CDR3 is TGTGCCAGCAGCTTAAGGGCCCCAGGGGGTGAATATGGCTACACCTTC.